This T cell receptor (beta chain) comes out of a study of shared clonotypes between healthy human individuals. The table came from immunoSEQ multiplex PCR; TCRdb's copy has only in-frame clones and leaves some out. The table includes about 680,000 clones, about 91% detected once. Naive CD8 cells, CD45RO-negative and positively selected for CCR7, excluded terminally differentiated effector memory CD45RA+ cells. Germline CDR1 LGHNA, CDR2 YNFKEQ. The CDR3 length is 15 residues. Between the trimmed V and J ends, which lost 4 bases and 2 bases, there was a span of 14 bases. This chain links TRBV4-2 with TRBJ1-1; the D gene is possibly TRBD1 (6 bases). The sequenced material came from naive CD8+ T cells sorted from blood. This TCR came from a man aged 25-45 years in good health. This CDR3 reads CASSLAQGVNTEAFF. Here the CDR3 DNA reads TGTGCCAGCAGCCTTGCACAGGGAGTAAACACTGAAGCTTTCTTT.